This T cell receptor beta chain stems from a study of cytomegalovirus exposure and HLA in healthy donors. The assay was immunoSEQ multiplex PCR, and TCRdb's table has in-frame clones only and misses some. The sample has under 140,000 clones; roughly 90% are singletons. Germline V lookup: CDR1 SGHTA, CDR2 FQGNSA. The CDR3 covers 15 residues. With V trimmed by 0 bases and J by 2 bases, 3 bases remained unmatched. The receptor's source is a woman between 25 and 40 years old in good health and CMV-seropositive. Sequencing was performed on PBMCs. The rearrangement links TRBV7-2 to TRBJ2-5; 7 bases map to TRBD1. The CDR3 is CASSLAGTAQETQYF. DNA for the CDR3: TGTGCCAGCAGCTTAGCTGGGACAGCACAAGAGACCCAGTACTTC.